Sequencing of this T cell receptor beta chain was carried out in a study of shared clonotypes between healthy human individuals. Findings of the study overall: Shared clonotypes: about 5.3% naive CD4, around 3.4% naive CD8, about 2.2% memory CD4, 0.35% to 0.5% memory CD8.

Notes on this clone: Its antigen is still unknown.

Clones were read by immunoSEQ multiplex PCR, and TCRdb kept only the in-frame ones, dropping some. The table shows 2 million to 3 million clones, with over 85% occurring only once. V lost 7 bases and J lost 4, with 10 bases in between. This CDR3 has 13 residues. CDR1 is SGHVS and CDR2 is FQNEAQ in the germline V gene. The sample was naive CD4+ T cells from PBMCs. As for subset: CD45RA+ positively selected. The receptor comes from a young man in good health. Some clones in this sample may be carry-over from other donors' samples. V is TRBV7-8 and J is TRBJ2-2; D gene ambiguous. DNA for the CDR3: TGTGCCAGCAAAATCCGCGTCACCGGGGAGCTGTTTTTT. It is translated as CASKIRVTGELFF.